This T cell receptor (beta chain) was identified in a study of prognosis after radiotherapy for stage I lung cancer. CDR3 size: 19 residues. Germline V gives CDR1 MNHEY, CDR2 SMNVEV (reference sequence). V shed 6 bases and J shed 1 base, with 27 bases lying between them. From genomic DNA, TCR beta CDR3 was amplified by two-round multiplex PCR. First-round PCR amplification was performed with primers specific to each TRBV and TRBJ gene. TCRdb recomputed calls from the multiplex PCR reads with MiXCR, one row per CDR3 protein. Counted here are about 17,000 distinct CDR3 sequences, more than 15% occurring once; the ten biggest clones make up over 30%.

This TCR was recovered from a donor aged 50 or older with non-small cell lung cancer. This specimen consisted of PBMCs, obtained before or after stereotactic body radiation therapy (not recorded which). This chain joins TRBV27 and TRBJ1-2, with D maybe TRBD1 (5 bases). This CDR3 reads CASRTPKGSAGTFNYGYTF. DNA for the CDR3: TGTGCCAGCAGAACCCCTAAGGGCAGCGCGGGGACTTTTAACTATGGCTACACCTTC.